The 18 T cell receptor beta chains below were found in one sample sequenced in a study of cytomegalovirus exposure and HLA in healthy donors. Primers for the PCR totalled 60 Vbeta and 13 Jbeta. Data came from immunoSEQ multiplex PCR; TCRdb stores just in-frame clones and leaves some out. The table has more than 100,000 clones, approximately 72% seen once. The specimen sequenced was PBMCs. These receptors were collected from a woman in her thirties or forties in good health and CMV-seropositive.

A single count supports this clone. This rearrangement joins TRBV7-3 to TRBJ1-1; D is ambiguous. Trimming removed 3 bases from V and 0 bases from J, with 5 bases in between. Germline CDR1 is SGHTA and CDR2 is FQGTGA. The CDR3 totals 13 residues. Here the CDR3 DNA reads TGTGCCAGCAGCTTCTTAATGAACACTGAAGCTTTCTTT. This translates into CASSFLMNTEAFF.

The CDR3 protein is CASSLWGGLNQPQHF. In DNA form, the CDR3 reads TGTGCCAGCAGCTTGTGGGGCGGTCTCAATCAGCCCCAGCATTTT. This rearrangement joins TRBV5-6 to TRBJ1-5, with D perhaps matching TRBD1 (5 bases). The CDR3 is 15 residues long. V was pared by 1 base and J by 3 bases, with 11 bases between. Germline V CDR1 and CDR2: SGHDT, YYEEEE.

This chain uses TRBV9 with TRBJ2-2, with 7 bases matching TRBD1. V lost 2 bases to trimming and J lost 4 bases; unmatched junction nucleotides: 2. CDR1 SGDLS and CDR2 YYNGEE come from the germline V gene. The CDR3 has 14 residues. The CDR3 region is CASSVAGGTGELFF. The CDR3 coding sequence is TGTGCCAGCAGCGTCGCAGGGGGCACCGGGGAGCTGTTTTTT.

This chain links TRBV2 with TRBJ1-4, with D tentatively TRBD1 (5 bases). The CDR3 is made up of 16 amino acids. CDR1 SNHLY and CDR2 FYNNEI come from the germline V gene. Trimming pared 0 bases from V and 2 bases from J, leaving 10 bases between. CDR3: CASSEALGATNEKLFF. The CDR3 bases are TGTGCCAGCAGTGAAGCGTTAGGGGCGACTAATGAAAAACTGTTTTTT.

Only one count was recorded for this clone. V and J are TRBV6-5 and TRBJ2-7, with a weak D call TRBD1 (6 bases). Germline V gene data show CDR1 as MNHEY and CDR2 as SVGAGI. The CDR3 has 14 residues. V gave up 2 bases and J gave up 4 bases, with 12 bases separating them. CDR3 residues: CASSYLDRRYEQYF. The DNA of the CDR3 is TGTGCCAGCAGTTACCTCGACAGGAGATACGAGCAGTACTTC.

On this clone: A read error may account for a junction end that differs from germline. The chain recombines TRBV19 with TRBJ1-2, with 8 bases identical to TRBD1. The length of the CDR3 is 14 residues. CDR1 LNHDA and CDR2 SQIVND come from the germline V gene (reference sequence). The DNA of the CDR3 is TGTGCCAGTAGGACGGACAGGGCCGCCTATGGCCACACCTTC. It codes for CASRTDRAAYGHTF. The whole variable domain, filled in from reference TRBV19 and TRBJ1-2, reads DGGITQSPKYLFRKEGQNVTLSCEQNLNHDAMYWYRQDPGQGLRLIYYSQIVNDFQKGDIAEGYSVSREKKESFPLTVTSAQKNPTAFYLCASRTDRAAYGHTFGSGTRLTVV.

This rearrangement joins TRBV15 to TRBJ2-3, with 15 bases fitting TRBD2. This CDR3 has 17 residues. The J segment lost 6 bases and the V segment lost 5 bases, leaving 9 bases of the junction unmatched. Germline CDR1 is LNHNV and CDR2 is YYDKDF (reference sequence). Here the CDR3 DNA reads TGTGCCACCAGCCGAACCCGGACTAGCGGGGGGGCGGATACGCAGTATTTT. Its translation is CATSRTRTSGGADTQYF.

The chain couples TRBV5-1 to TRBJ2-5, with D possibly being TRBD2 (5 bases). Between the trimmed V and J ends, which lost 4 bases and 5 bases, there was a span of 9 bases. Germline CDR1 reads SGHRS; CDR2 reads YFSETQ. This CDR3 spans 12 amino acids. CDR3 DNA: TGCGCCAGCAGCGGGAGCCAGGAGACCCAGTACTTC. Translation gives CASSGSQETQYF.

The V call is TRBV10-3, the J call TRBJ2-1; 9 bases are shared with TRBD1. The ends lost 10 bases at V and 4 bases at J; junction bases unmatched: 5. The V gene's germline CDR1 is ENHRY and CDR2 SYGVKD. The CDR3 loop spans 13 amino acids. This CDR3 reads CATEDRGYNEQFF. As DNA, the CDR3 is TGTGCCACGGAGGACAGGGGTTACAATGAGCAGTTCTTC.

This clone showed up just once. The chain has TRBV4-1 and TRBJ2-2, with D unresolved. CDR1 and CDR2 from the germline V gene are MGHRA and YSYEKL. V was clipped by 1 base and J by 0 bases, with 9 bases between them. The CDR3 extends over 16 amino acids. The CDR3 loop is CASSQVSSANTGELFF. The CDR3 bases are TGCGCCAGCAGCCAAGTATCGTCCGCGAACACCGGGGAGCTGTTTTTT.

The chain is built from TRBV6-1 and TRBJ1-4; possibly TRBD1 for D (6 bases). CDR3 size: 14 residues. Germline assignment: CDR1 MNHNS and CDR2 SASEGT. V lost 3 bases and J lost 11, with 16 bases in between. The CDR3 loop is CASSEGMGRGKLFF. The CDR3 DNA reads TGTGCCAGCAGTGAGGGGATGGGAAGGGGGAAACTGTTTTTT.

The genes are TRBV13 and TRBJ1-3; D is ambiguous. Per the germline V gene, CDR1 is PRHDT and CDR2 is FYEKMQ (reference sequence). The CDR3 loop spans 16 amino acids. V gave up 0 bases and J gave up 2 bases, with 11 bases separating them. The CDR3 coding sequence is TGTGCCAGCAGCTTAGGAGGCGAGGCCCCTGGAAACACCATATATTTT. It encodes CASSLGGEAPGNTIYF. Full variable domain (rest looked up from reference TRBV13 and TRBJ1-3): AAGVIQSPRHLIKEKRETATLKCYPIPRHDTVYWYQQGPGQDPQFLISFYEKMQSDKGSIPDRFSAQQFSDYHSELNMSSLELGDSALYFCASSLGGEAPGNTIYFGEGSWLTVV.

The rearrangement links TRBV27 to TRBJ1-1; D might be TRBD1 (5 bases). The germline V and J ends were trimmed by 5 bases and 2 bases, with 12 bases remaining between them. Germline V gene sequence: CDR1 MNHEY, CDR2 SMNVEV (reference sequence). The CDR3 loop spans 14 amino acids. The CDR3 here is CASSEQAGNTEAFF. The CDR3 nucleotides are TGTGCCAGCAGTGAACAGGCCGGCAACACTGAAGCTTTCTTT.

The chain carries TRBV7-8 and TRBJ1-1, with D uncertain. This CDR3 region has 14 residues. CDR1 SGHVS and CDR2 FQNEAQ come from the germline V gene. V shed 1 base and J shed 3 bases, with 9 bases lying between them. CDR3 coding DNA: TGTGCCAGCAGCTTAGACAGATATGACACTGAAGCTTTCTTT. Residues: CASSLDRYDTEAFF.

CDR3 region: CASSGQGTGANVLTF. CDR3 sequence (DNA): TGTGCCAGCAGTGGACAGGGGACTGGGGCCAACGTCCTGACTTTC. V usage is TRBV2 and J usage is TRBJ2-6; 8 nucleotides align to TRBD1. CDR1 and CDR2 (germline): SNHLY, FYNNEI. V lost 4 bases, J lost 2 bases, and 1 base stayed unmatched. This CDR3 contains 15 residues.

This chain connects TRBV14 to TRBJ1-2; a weak D match, TRBD1 (5 bases). Trimming stripped 0 bases from V and 2 bases from J, with 16 bases between. The CDR3 sequence is 17 residues long. CDR1 is SGHDN, CDR2 FVKESK, per germline. The DNA for the CDR3 is TGTGCCAGCAGCCAAGATGAACGGGCAGGGTGGAACTATGGCTACACCTTC. Translation: CASSQDERAGWNYGYTF. The full variable domain, its missing parts supplied by reference TRBV14 and TRBJ1-2, is EAGVTQFPSHSVIEKGQTVTLRCDPISGHDNLYWYRRVMGKEIKFLLHFVKESKQDESGMPNNRFLAERTGGTYSTLKVQPAELEDSGVYFCASSQDERAGWNYGYTFGSGTRLTVV.

Worth noting for this clone: Other DNA sequences in this sample translate to the same CDR3. The gene calls are TRBV18 and TRBJ1-5; TRBD1 aligns across 8 bases. The CDR3 runs to 16 residues. Germline V gives CDR1 KGHSH, CDR2 LQKENI. Germline trimming cut 3 bases from V and 1 base from J; bases unmatched to any gene: 5. CDR3 region: CASSPQGARSNQPQHF. CDR3 sequence (DNA): TGTGCCAGCTCACCCCAGGGGGCAAGAAGCAATCAGCCCCAGCATTTT.

V usage is TRBV27 and J usage is TRBJ2-7; TRBD2 might be the D (5 bases). From germline, CDR1 is MNHEY and CDR2 SMNVEV (reference sequence). With 1 base removed from V and 5 bases from J, the gap between germline ends came to 15 bases. This CDR3 comprises 15 residues. The CDR3 loop reads CASSLYGVPNHEQYF. Written as DNA, the CDR3 is TGTGCCAGCAGTTTATACGGGGTTCCTAACCACGAGCAGTACTTC.